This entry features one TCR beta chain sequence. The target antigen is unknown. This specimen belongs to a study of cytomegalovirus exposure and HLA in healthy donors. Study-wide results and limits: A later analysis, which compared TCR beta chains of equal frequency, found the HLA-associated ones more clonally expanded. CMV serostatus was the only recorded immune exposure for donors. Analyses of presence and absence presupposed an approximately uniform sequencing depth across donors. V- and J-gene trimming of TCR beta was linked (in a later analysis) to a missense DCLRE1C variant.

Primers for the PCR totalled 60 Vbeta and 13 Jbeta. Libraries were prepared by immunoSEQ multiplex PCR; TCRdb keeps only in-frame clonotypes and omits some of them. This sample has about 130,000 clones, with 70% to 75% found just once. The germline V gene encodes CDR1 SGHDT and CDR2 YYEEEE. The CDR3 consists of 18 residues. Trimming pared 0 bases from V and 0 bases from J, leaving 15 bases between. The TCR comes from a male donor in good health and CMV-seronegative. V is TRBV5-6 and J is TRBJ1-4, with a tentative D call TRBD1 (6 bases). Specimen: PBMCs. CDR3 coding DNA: TGTGCCAGCAGCTTGGGGGGTGGACAGAGGACAACTAATGAAAAACTGTTTTTT. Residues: CASSLGGGQRTTNEKLFF.